This T cell receptor (beta chain) was sequenced for a study of T-cell memory formation after mild COVID-19. The study's findings and limits: CM and EM subsets held most contracting CD4+ clones; EMRA held CD8+ ones.

Trimming stripped 1 base from V and 3 bases from J, with 11 bases between. CDR1 is SGHRS and CDR2 is YFSETQ in the germline V gene. This CDR3 is 14 amino acids long. TCRdb fed the 5' RACE reads into MiXCR, producing one record per CDR3 protein. The sample lists 200,000 to 250,000 distinct CDR3 sequences, 9.5% seen once, with about 3.8% in the top ten. Judged by abundance, this clonotype is medium-sized. Its target is unknown. The receptor was derived from a man between 18 and 29 years old who had mild COVID-19 (a few samples of this study predate the infection). Cell type and time point are not known. The sample was PBMCs or a T cell subset sorted from them (not recorded which). The chain employs TRBV5-1 and TRBJ2-7; D uncertain. The CDR3 DNA follows: TGCGCCAGCAGCTTGCCCTCGTCCGGCTACGAGCAGTACTTC. Its protein product is CASSLPSSGYEQYF.